The present TCR beta chain was sequenced within a study of cytomegalovirus exposure and HLA in healthy donors. PCR amplification relied on 60 Vbeta primers (plus 13 Jbeta primers). Sequenced by immunoSEQ multiplex PCR; TCRdb stores in-frame clones only, minus some. Altogether tens of thousands of clones are present, about 75% being singletons, with the ten largest covering roughly 2.2%. Germline CDR1 is MNHNS and CDR2 is SASEGT. The CDR3 runs to 14 residues. V trimming: 6 bases; J trimming: 1 base; junction bases outside the gene matches: 3. The origin of this receptor is a man aged 35 to 55 in good health and CMV-seronegative. Sequencing was done on a sample of PBMCs. The chain joins TRBV6-1 to TRBJ2-7; 10 positions agree with TRBD1. The CDR3 DNA follows: TGTGCCAGCAGAGGGACAGGGGAATCCTACGAGCAGTACTTC. It is translated as CASRGTGESYEQYF.